This T cell receptor (beta chain) was observed in a study of CD8 T cells in ankylosing spondylitis. A quantitative 5'-RACE method, one with molecular barcodes, was used to make TCR beta libraries. MiXCR, applied by TCRdb to the 5' RACE reads, yields one record per CDR3 protein. This table has 190,000 or so distinct CDR3 sequences, 9.5% to 15% appearing once. The J segment lost 5 bases and the V segment lost 4 bases, leaving 6 bases of the junction unmatched. Germline V gene data show CDR1 as MGHRA and CDR2 as YSYEKL. The CDR3 is 16 amino acids. Notes on the study in general: There was reportedly significant enrichment of clones that were disease-linked in matched ankylosing spondylitis synovial fluid. Disease-linked clones were CD8+ and relatively rare in peripheral blood.

This clonotype occurred a few times. Its antigen is not identified. This sequence joins TRBV4-1 and TRBJ2-1; TRBD2 matches at 12 bases. The clonotype originates from a male donor with ankylosing spondylitis or in good health (not recorded which). The sequenced material came from blood, either unsorted or a sorted T cell fraction (not recorded which). The CDR3 sequence is CASSPLTSGGNNEQFF. As DNA, the CDR3 is TGCGCCAGCAGCCCCCTAACTAGCGGGGGGAACAATGAGCAGTTCTTC.